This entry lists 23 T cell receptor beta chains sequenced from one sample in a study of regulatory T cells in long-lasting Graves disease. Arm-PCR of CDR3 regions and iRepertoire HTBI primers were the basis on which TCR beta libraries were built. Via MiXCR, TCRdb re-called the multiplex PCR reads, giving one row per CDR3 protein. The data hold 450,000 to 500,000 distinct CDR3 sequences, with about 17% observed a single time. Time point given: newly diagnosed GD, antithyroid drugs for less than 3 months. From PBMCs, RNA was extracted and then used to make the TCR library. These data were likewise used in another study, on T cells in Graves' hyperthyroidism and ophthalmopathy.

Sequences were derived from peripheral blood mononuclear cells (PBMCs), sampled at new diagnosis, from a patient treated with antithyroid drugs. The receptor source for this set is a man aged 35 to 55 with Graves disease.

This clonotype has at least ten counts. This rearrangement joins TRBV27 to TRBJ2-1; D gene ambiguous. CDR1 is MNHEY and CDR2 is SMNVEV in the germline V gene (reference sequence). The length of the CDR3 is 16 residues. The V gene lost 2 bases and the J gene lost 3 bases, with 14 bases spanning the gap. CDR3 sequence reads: CASSLKPNLNYNEQFF. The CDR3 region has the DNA TGTGCCAGCAGTTTAAAGCCGAATCTAAACTACAATGAGCAGTTCTTC.

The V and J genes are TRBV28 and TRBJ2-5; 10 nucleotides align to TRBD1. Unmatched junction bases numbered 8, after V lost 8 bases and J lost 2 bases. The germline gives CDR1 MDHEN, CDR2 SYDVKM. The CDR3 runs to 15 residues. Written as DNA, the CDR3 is TGTGCCAGCCGAATGGACAGGGGGGATCAAGAGACCCAGTACTTC. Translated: CASRMDRGDQETQYF.

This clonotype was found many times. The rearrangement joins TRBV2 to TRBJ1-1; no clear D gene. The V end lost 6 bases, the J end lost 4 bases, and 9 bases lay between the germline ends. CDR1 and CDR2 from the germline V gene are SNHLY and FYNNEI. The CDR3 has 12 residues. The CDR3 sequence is CASSRIFTEAFF. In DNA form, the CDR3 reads TGTGCCAGCAGCAGAATATTCACTGAAGCTTTCTTT. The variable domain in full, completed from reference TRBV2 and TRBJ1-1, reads EPEVTQTPSHQVTQMGQEVILRCVPISNHLYFYWYRQILGQKVEFLVSFYNNEISEKSEIFDDQFSVERPDGSNFTLKIRSTKLEDSAMYFCASSRIFTEAFFGQGTRLTVV.

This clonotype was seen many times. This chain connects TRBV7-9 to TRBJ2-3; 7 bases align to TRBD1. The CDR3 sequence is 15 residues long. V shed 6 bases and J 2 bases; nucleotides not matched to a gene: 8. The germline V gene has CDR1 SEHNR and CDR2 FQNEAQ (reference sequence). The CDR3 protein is CASSQWDRDTDTQYF. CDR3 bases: TGTGCCAGCAGTCAGTGGGACAGAGACACAGATACGCAGTATTTT.

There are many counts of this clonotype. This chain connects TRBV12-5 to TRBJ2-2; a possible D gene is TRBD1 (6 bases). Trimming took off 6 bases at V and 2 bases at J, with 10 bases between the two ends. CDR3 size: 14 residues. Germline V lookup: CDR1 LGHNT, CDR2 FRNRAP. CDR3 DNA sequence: TGTGCTAGTGGCAGACAGGAAAACACCGGGGAGCTGTTTTTT. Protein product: CASGRQENTGELFF.

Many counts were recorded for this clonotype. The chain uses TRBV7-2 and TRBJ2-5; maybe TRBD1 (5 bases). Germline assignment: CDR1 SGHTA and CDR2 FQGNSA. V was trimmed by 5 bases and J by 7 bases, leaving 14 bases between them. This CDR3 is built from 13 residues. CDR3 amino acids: CASSQNQGGTQYF. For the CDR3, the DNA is TGTGCCAGCAGCCAGAATCAGGGCGGGACCCAGTACTTC.

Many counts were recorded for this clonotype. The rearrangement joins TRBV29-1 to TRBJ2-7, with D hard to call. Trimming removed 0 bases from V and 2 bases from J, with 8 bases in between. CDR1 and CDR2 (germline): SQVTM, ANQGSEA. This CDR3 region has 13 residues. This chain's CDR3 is CSVEDVTTYEQYF. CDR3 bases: TGCAGCGTTGAAGACGTCACCACCTACGAGCAGTACTTC.

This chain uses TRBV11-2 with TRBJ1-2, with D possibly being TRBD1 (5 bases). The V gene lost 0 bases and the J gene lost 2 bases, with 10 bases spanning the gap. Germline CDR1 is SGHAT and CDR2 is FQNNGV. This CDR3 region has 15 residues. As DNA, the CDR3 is TGTGCCAGCAGCTTAGATACTGGGACCAACTATGGCTACACCTTC. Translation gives CASSLDTGTNYGYTF.

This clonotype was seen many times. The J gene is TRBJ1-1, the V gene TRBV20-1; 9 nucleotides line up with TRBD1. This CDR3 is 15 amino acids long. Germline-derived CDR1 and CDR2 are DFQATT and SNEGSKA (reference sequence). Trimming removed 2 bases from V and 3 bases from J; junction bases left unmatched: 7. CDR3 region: CSARPQTGGYTEAFF. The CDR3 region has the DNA TGCAGTGCTAGACCCCAAACAGGGGGCTACACTGAAGCTTTCTTT.

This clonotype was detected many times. CDR3 bases: TGCAGTGCCTGCCCGCCGTTTAGCGGGATCAATGAGCAGTTCTTC. Its translation is CSACPPFSGINEQFF. The gene calls are TRBV20-1 and TRBJ2-1; 8 nucleotides match TRBD2. After removal of 6 bases from V and 6 bases from J, the junction contained 13 bases not matched to a gene. Germline V gives CDR1 DFQATT, CDR2 SNEGSKA (reference sequence). The CDR3 length is 15 residues.

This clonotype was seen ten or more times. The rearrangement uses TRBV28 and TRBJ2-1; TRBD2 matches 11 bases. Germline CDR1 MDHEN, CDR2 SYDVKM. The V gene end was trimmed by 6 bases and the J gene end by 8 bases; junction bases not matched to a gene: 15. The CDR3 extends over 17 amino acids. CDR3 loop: CASSSPIRIAGGDEQFF. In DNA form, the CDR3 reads TGTGCCAGCAGCTCTCCTATCAGGATAGCGGGGGGGGATGAGCAGTTCTTC.

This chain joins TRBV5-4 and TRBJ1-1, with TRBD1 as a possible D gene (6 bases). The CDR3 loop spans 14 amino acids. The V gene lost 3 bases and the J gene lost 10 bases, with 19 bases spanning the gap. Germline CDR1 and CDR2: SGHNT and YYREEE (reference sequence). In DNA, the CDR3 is TGTGCCAGCAGCTGGAACCGGGACATATTCGGAGCTTTCTTT. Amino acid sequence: CASSWNRDIFGAFF.

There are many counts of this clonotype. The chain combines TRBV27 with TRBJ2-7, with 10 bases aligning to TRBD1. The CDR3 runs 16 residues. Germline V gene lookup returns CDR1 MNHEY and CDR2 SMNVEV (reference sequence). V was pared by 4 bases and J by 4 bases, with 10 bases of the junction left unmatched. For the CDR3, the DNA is TGTGCCAGCAGTTCGCCAGGACAGGGGGTGATGTACGAGCAGTACTTC. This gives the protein CASSSPGQGVMYEQYF.

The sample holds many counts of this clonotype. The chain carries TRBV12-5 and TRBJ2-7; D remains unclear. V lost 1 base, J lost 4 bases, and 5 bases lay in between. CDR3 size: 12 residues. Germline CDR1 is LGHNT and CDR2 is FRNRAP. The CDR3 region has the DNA TGTGCTAGTGGTTTGGGGTTATACGAGCAGTACTTC. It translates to CASGLGLYEQYF. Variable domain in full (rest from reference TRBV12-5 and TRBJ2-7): DARVTQTPRHKVTEMGQEVTMRCQPILGHNTVFWYRQTMMQGLELLAYFRNRAPLDDSGMPKDRFSAEMPDATLATLKIQPSEPRDSAVYFCASGLGLYEQYFGPGTRLTVT.

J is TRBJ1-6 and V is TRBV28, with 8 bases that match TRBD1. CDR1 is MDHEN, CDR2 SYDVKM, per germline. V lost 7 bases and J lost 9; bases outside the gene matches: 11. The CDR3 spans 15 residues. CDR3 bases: TGTGCCAGCACATCGAACAGGGGGGTTCGTTCACCCCTCCACTTT. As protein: CASTSNRGVRSPLHF.

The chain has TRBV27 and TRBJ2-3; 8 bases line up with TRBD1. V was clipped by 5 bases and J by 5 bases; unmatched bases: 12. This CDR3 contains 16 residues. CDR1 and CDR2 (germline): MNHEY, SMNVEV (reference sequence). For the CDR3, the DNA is TGTGCCAGCAGTACGGGACAGGCACGAACGCTAGATACGCAGTATTTT. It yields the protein CASSTGQARTLDTQYF.

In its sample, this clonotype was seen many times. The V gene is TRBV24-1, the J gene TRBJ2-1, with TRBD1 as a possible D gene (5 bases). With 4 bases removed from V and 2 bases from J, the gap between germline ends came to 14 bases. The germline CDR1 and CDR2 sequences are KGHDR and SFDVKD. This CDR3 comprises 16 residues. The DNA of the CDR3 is TGTGCCACCAGTGAGTCAACAGGATCAGCCTACAATGAGCAGTTCTTC. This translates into CATSESTGSAYNEQFF.

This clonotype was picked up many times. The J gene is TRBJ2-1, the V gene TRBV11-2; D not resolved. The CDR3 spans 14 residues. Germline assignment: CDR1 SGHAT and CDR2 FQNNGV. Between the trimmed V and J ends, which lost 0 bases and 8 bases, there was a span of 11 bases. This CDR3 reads CASSLEIRSDEQFF. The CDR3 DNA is TGTGCCAGCAGCTTAGAGATCAGGAGCGATGAGCAGTTCTTC.

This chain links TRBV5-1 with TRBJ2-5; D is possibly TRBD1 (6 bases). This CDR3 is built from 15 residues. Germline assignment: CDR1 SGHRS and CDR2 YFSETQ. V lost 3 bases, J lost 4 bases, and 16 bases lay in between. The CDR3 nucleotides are TGCGCCAGCAGCTACGGGACACCAAAAGCAGAGACCCAGTACTTC. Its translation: CASSYGTPKAETQYF.

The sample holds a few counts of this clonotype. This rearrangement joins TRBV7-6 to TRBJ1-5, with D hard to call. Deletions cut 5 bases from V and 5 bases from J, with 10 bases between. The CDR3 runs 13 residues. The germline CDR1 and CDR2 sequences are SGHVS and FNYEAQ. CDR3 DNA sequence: TGTGCCAGCAGCCAGAATATGGATCAGCCCCAGCATTTT. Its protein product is CASSQNMDQPQHF.

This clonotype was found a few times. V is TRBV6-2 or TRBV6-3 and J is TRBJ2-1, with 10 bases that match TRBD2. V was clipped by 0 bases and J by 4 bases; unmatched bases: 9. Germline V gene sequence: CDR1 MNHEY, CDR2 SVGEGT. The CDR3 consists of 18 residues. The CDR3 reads CASSYSGLGTSVYNEQFF. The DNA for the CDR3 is TGTGCCAGCAGTTACTCCGGACTCGGGACTAGCGTTTACAATGAGCAGTTCTTC.

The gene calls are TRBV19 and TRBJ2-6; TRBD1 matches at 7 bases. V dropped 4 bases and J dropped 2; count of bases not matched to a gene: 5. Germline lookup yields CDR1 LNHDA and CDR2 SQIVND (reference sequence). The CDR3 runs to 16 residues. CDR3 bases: TGTGCCAGTAGTAACTGGCAGGGGGCTGGGGCCAACGTCCTGACTTTC. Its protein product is CASSNWQGAGANVLTF.

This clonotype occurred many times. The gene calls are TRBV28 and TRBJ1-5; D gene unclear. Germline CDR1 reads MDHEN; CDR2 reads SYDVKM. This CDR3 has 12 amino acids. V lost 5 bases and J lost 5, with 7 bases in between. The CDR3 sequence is CASSRIYQPQHF. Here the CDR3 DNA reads TGTGCCAGCAGTCGGATTTATCAGCCCCAGCATTTT.